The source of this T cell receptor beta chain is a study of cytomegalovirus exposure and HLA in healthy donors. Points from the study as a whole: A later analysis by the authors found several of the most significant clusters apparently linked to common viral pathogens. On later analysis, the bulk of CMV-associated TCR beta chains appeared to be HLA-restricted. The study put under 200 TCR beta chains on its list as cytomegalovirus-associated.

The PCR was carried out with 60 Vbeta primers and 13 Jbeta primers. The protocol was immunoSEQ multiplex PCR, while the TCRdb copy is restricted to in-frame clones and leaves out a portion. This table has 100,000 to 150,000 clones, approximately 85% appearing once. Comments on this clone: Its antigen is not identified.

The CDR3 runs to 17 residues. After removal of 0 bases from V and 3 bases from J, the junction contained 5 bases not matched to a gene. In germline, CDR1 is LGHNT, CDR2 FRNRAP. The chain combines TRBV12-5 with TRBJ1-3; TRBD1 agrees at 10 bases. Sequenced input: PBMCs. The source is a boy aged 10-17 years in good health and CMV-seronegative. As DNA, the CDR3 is TGTGCTAGTGGTTTGGTCTTCGGGACAGGGGATGGAAACACCATATATTTT. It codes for CASGLVFGTGDGNTIYF.